This T cell receptor beta chain was retrieved from a study of CD8+ T cells in alopecia areata. This clone was detected only a few times. Its antigen is not known. Other DNA sequences in the sample encode the same CDR3. Broader study findings: Lesional tissue from the scalp (especially in alopecia totalis/universalis) showed higher clonality than normal scalp.

The CDR3 is 14 residues long. Trimming shortened V by 2 bases and J by 3 bases, and 12 bases separated the two germline ends. CDR1 is SGHDT, CDR2 YYEEEE, per germline. Isolated RNA was reverse transcribed into cDNA used as the sequencing template. Here immunoSEQ multiplex PCR was the method, and the copy in TCRdb shows in-frame clones only, minus some. The sample lists about 100,000 clones, almost 60% occurring once. This rearrangement joins TRBV5-6 to TRBJ2-7; D perhaps matches TRBD2 (6 bases). The source material was CD8+ T cells sorted from blood. The origin of this receptor is a human donor in good health. The CDR3 is CASSFGTGVYEQYF. The CDR3 region has the DNA TGTGCCAGCAGCTTCGGGACGGGGGTCTACGAGCAGTACTTC. The whole variable domain, filled in from reference TRBV5-6 and TRBJ2-7, reads DAGVTQSPTHLIKTRGQQVTLRCSPKSGHDTVSWYQQALGQGPQFIFQYYEEEERQRGNFPDRFSGHQFPNYSSELNVNALLLGDSALYLCASSFGTGVYEQYFGPGTRLTVT.